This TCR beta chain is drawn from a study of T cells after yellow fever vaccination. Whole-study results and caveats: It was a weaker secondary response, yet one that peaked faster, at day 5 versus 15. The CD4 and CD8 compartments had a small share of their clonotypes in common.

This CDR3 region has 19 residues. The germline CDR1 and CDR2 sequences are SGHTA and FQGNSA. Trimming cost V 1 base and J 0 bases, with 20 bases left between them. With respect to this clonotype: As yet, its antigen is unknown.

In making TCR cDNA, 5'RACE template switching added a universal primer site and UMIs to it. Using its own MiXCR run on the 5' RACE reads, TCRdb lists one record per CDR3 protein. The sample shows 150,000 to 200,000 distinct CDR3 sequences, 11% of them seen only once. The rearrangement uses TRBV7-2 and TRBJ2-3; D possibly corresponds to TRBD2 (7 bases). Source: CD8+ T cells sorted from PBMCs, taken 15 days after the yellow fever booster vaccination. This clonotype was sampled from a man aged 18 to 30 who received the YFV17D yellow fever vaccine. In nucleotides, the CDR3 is TGTGCCAGCAGCTTAGGTTGGGGGGGGCTGTCCCCTAGCACAGATACGCAGTATTTT. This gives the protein CASSLGWGGLSPSTDTQYF.